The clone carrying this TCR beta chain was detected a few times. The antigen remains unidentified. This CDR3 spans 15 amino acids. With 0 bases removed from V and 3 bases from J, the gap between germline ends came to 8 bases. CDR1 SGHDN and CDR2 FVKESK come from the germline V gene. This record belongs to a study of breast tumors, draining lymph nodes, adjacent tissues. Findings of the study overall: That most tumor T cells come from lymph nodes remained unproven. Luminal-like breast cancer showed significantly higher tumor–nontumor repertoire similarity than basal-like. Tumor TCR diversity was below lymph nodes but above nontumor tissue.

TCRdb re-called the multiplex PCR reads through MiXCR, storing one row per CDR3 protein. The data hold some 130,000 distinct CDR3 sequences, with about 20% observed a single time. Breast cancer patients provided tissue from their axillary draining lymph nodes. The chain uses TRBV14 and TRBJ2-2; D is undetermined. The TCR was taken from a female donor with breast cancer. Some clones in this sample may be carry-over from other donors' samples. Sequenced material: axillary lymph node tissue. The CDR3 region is CASSQDMADTGELFF. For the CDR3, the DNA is TGTGCCAGCAGCCAAGACATGGCTGACACCGGGGAGCTGTTTTTT.